Shown below are 23 T cell receptor beta chains from a single sample sequenced in a study of shared clonotypes between healthy human individuals. Produced via immunoSEQ multiplex PCR; TCRdb's table is partial and in-frame only. The sample yields about 1.1 million clones, roughly 77% seen once. Sequencing was performed on memory CD4+ T cells from PBMCs. Subset: CD45RA-negative fraction. These receptors all stem from a man younger than 35 in good health. Some clones in this sample may be carry-over from other donors' samples.

J is TRBJ2-7 and V is TRBV19; TRBD1 aligns across 8 bases. The CDR3 runs to 16 residues. Losses at the gene ends were 4 bases for V and 2 bases for J; bases not matched to a gene: 10. Germline V gene data show CDR1 as LNHDA and CDR2 as SQIVND (reference sequence). This chain's CDR3 is CASSNRGQGQTYEQYF. DNA for the CDR3: TGTGCCAGTAGTAACCGAGGACAGGGTCAGACCTACGAGCAGTACTTC.

This chain joins TRBV5-1 and TRBJ2-7, with 9 bases matching TRBD2. The CDR3 runs 17 residues. The junction had 14 bases not matched to a gene; V was cut back by 5 bases and J by 2 bases. Per the germline V gene, CDR1 is SGHRS and CDR2 is YFSETQ. This CDR3 is CASSSKPLTSGPYEQYF. CDR3 DNA: TGCGCCAGCAGTTCGAAGCCTTTGACTAGCGGTCCCTACGAGCAGTACTTC.

The rearrangement links TRBV7-9 to TRBJ2-4; D not certain. The V gene lost 5 bases and the J gene lost 0 bases, with 14 bases spanning the gap. The CDR3 totals 16 residues. Germline lookup yields CDR1 SEHNR and CDR2 FQNEAQ (reference sequence). The CDR3 spells CASSLQKEVAKNIQYF. DNA of the CDR3: TGTGCCAGCAGCCTACAGAAAGAGGTAGCCAAAAACATTCAGTACTTC.

V usage is TRBV7-9 and J usage is TRBJ2-7; D gene unclear. V lost 6 bases to trimming and J lost 3 bases, with 6 bases between them. This CDR3 is built from 11 residues. Germline loops: CDR1 SEHNR, CDR2 FQNEAQ (reference sequence). The CDR3: CASSSNYEQYF. The CDR3 DNA reads TGTGCCAGCAGTTCGAACTACGAGCAGTACTTC.

The chain links TRBV29-1 to TRBJ2-3; 10 bases line up with TRBD2. The germline gives CDR1 SQVTM, CDR2 ANQGSEA. The CDR3 is made up of 14 amino acids. Trimming at V came to 4 bases and at J to 1 base, leaving 2 bases not matched to a gene. The CDR3 is CSVASGRGTDTQYF. As DNA, the CDR3 is TGCAGCGTTGCCAGCGGGAGGGGCACAGATACGCAGTATTTT.

With respect to this clone: The junction departs from germline at one end; a sequencing error may be responsible. The chain employs TRBV19 and TRBJ2-7; D not certain. There are 11 residues in the CDR3. Germline loops: CDR1 LNHDA, CDR2 SQIVND (reference sequence). Here the CDR3 reads CASSIGVLQYF. CDR3 nucleotide sequence: TGTGCCAGTAGTATAGGAGTCCTCCAGTATTTC.

This chain links TRBV2 with TRBJ2-7, with TRBD1 matching 8 bases. With V trimmed by 7 bases and J by 4 bases, 9 bases remained unmatched. There are 14 residues in the CDR3. CDR1 and CDR2 (germline): SNHLY, FYNNEI. The CDR3 here is CASTGQGALYEQYF. CDR3 sequence (DNA): TGTGCCAGCACCGGCCAGGGGGCTCTATACGAGCAGTACTTC. Variable domain in full (rest from reference TRBV2 and TRBJ2-7): EPEVTQTPSHQVTQMGQEVILRCVPISNHLYFYWYRQILGQKVEFLVSFYNNEISEKSEIFDDQFSVERPDGSNFTLKIRSTKLEDSAMYFCASTGQGALYEQYFGPGTRLTVT.

The rearrangement joins TRBV21-1 to TRBJ2-7; the tabulated D call, TRBD2, remains unverified against the DNA. TRBV21-1 is labeled a pseudogene. CDR3 length: 18 amino acids. CDR3 sequence reads: CASSMVPGVGHTSYEQYF. CDR3 sequence (DNA): TGTGCCAGCAGCATGGTCCCGGGGGTGGGTCATACCTCCTACGAGCAGTACTTC.

The chain has TRBV29-1 and TRBJ1-1; tentative D call: TRBD1 (5 bases). The CDR3 covers 13 residues. The germline gives CDR1 SQVTM, CDR2 ANQGSEA. Trimming pared 8 bases from V and 1 base from J, leaving 14 bases between. The CDR3 DNA reads TGCAGCTCCTTGACCGGGGGGAACACTGAAGCTTTCTTT. Protein sequence: CSSLTGGNTEAFF.

V is TRBV28 and J is TRBJ2-7, with D tentatively TRBD1 or TRBD2 (6 bases each). The CDR3 contains 14 residues. Germline V CDR1 and CDR2: MDHEN, SYDVKM. V was cut by 4 bases and J by 5 bases, with 15 bases left in between. The CDR3 here is CASSYLTGTHEQYF. The CDR3 nucleotides are TGTGCCAGCAGTTACCTCACAGGGACTCACGAGCAGTACTTC.

The chain joins TRBV7-2 to TRBJ2-1; 8 bases are a match to TRBD2. Looked up from germline, CDR1 is SGHTA and CDR2 is FQGNSA. After removal of 5 bases from V and 11 bases from J, the junction contained 8 bases not matched to a gene. The CDR3 length is 13 residues. DNA for the CDR3: TGTGCCAGCAGCCCGGACGGGAGGGATAAGCAGTTCTTC. Its translation: CASSPDGRDKQFF.

This sequence joins TRBV18 and TRBJ2-1, with D possibly being TRBD1 (7 bases). The CDR3 extends over 14 amino acids. The V gene's germline CDR1 is KGHSH and CDR2 LQKENI. Trimming took 3 bases from V and 5 from J, leaving 11 bases between them. The CDR3 nucleotides read TGTGCCAGCTCACCCAGGGGGGAGAACAATGAGCAGTTCTTC. This sequence encodes CASSPRGENNEQFF.

A few counts support this clone. This chain uses TRBV6-1 with TRBJ1-1; D is uncertain. V lost 4 bases and J lost 11, with 17 bases in between. Germline V gives CDR1 MNHNS, CDR2 SASEGT. This CDR3 has 13 residues. The CDR3 nucleotides read TGTGCCAGCAGTGCATCACCCGTCGAGCAGGCTTTCTTT. This encodes CASSASPVEQAFF.

The rearrangement joins TRBV9 to TRBJ2-2; TRBD1 matches 9 bases. The CDR3 consists of 14 residues. Trimming at V came to 5 bases and at J to 6 bases, leaving 5 bases not matched to a gene. From germline, CDR1 is SGDLS and CDR2 YYNGEE. The CDR3 DNA follows: TGTGCCAGCAGGGGACAGGGTAGTGCCGGGGAGCTGTTTTTT. Translated: CASRGQGSAGELFF.

Here the CDR3 reads CASSDTGLAGELFF. The CDR3 region has the DNA TGTGCCAGCAGTGATACAGGGCTAGCCGGGGAGCTGTTTTTT. The chain couples TRBV6-1 to TRBJ2-2, with D tentatively TRBD1 (6 bases). Per the germline V gene, CDR1 is MNHNS and CDR2 is SASEGT. The CDR3 is 14 residues long. V lost 3 bases, J lost 6 bases, and 11 bases lay in between.

The V gene is TRBV6-5, the J gene TRBJ2-7, with D possibly TRBD2 on 5 matching bases. The CDR3 spans 14 residues. Germline CDR1 and CDR2: MNHEY and SVGAGI. Trimming removed 6 bases from V and 1 base from J, with 13 bases in between. CDR3 residues: CASRSREGSYEQYF. In nucleotides, the CDR3 is TGTGCCAGCAGGTCGAGGGAAGGGTCCTACGAGCAGTACTTC.

This clone was found a few times. Different DNA sequences within this sample yield the same CDR3. This rearrangement joins TRBV5-1 to TRBJ1-3, with D possibly matching TRBD1 (6 bases). Between the trimmed V and J ends, which lost 2 bases and 4 bases, there was a span of 10 bases. The CDR3 is made up of 14 amino acids. Per the germline V gene, CDR1 is SGHRS and CDR2 is YFSETQ. The CDR3 region is CASSLGQPGNTIYF. The CDR3, as DNA: TGCGCCAGCAGCTTAGGACAGCCGGGAAACACCATATATTTT.

The chain recombines TRBV19 with TRBJ2-7, with 10 bases lining up with TRBD2. Looked up from germline, CDR1 is LNHDA and CDR2 is SQIVND (reference sequence). The CDR3 is made up of 14 amino acids. V gave up 3 bases and J gave up 7 bases; unmatched junction bases: 6. The CDR3 DNA is TGTGCCAGTAGTATCACTAGCGGGGTCGGAGAGCAGTACTTC. It yields the protein CASSITSGVGEQYF. Combining the CDR3 with reference TRBV19 and TRBJ2-7 gives the whole variable domain DGGITQSPKYLFRKEGQNVTLSCEQNLNHDAMYWYRQDPGQGLRLIYYSQIVNDFQKGDIAEGYSVSREKKESFPLTVTSAQKNPTAFYLCASSITSGVGEQYFGPGTRLTVT.

The V and J genes are TRBV2 and TRBJ1-1; the D is unclear. CDR3 length: 13 residues. In germline, CDR1 is SNHLY, CDR2 FYNNEI. Trimming left V 3 bases short and J 2 bases short, with 7 bases between. The CDR3 nucleotides are TGTGCCAGCAGTGATTGGGAAAACACTGAAGCTTTCTTT. Translated: CASSDWENTEAFF.

This chain uses TRBV2 with TRBJ2-5; 9 bases line up with TRBD1. Germline lookup yields CDR1 SNHLY and CDR2 FYNNEI. With V trimmed by 7 bases and J by 3 bases, 3 bases remained unmatched. The CDR3 extends over 13 amino acids. CDR3 residues: CASTRDREETQYF. The CDR3 nucleotides are TGTGCCAGCACCCGGGACAGGGAAGAGACCCAGTACTTC.

The chain links TRBV4-3 to TRBJ2-6, with TRBD1 identical over 10 bases. CDR1 and CDR2 (germline): LGHNA, YSLEER. This CDR3 is built from 18 residues. Trimming at V came to 1 base and at J to 4 bases, leaving 7 bases not matched to a gene. The CDR3 coding sequence is TGCGCCAGCAGCCAAGGGACCGGGACAGGGGTAGGGGCCAACGTCCTGACTTTC. Protein sequence: CASSQGTGTGVGANVLTF.

The chain recombines TRBV27 with TRBJ2-7; unclear D gene. V was trimmed by 0 bases and J by 6 bases, leaving 12 bases between them. The germline gives CDR1 MNHEY, CDR2 SMNVEV (reference sequence). This CDR3 contains 14 residues. The DNA of the CDR3 is TGTGCCAGCAGTTTATCCAGTTTACCTCTCGAGCAGTACTTC. It is translated as CASSLSSLPLEQYF.

The table lists this clone with many counts. The V gene is TRBV2, the J gene TRBJ1-5; D uncertain. Trimming left V 7 bases short and J 4 bases short, with 8 bases between. Germline V gives CDR1 SNHLY, CDR2 FYNNEI. This CDR3 has 12 residues. The CDR3 region has the DNA TGTGCCAGCAACCGGGGTAATCAGCCCCAGCATTTT. It yields the protein CASNRGNQPQHF. Full variable domain (outside the CDR3, taken from reference TRBV2 and TRBJ1-5): EPEVTQTPSHQVTQMGQEVILRCVPISNHLYFYWYRQILGQKVEFLVSFYNNEISEKSEIFDDQFSVERPDGSNFTLKIRSTKLEDSAMYFCASNRGNQPQHFGDGTRLSIL.